The 27 T cell receptor beta chains presented below share a single source sample, sequenced in a study of cytomegalovirus exposure and HLA in healthy donors. Primers: 60 Vbeta forward and 13 Jbeta reverse. Measured with immunoSEQ multiplex PCR; TCRdb has only the in-frame clones, and not every one. The table records over 100,000 clones, approximately 70% of them present only once. Sequenced material: PBMCs. These receptor sequences come from a man between 18 and 35 years old in good health and CMV-seronegative.

This clone occurred a few times. The chain links TRBV6-6 to TRBJ1-5, with D maybe TRBD1 (5 bases). The CDR3 extends over 15 amino acids. CDR1 and CDR2 from the germline V gene are MNHNY and SVGAGI (reference sequence). V lost 0 bases and J 7 bases, leaving 13 bases between the germline ends. In DNA, the CDR3 is TGTGCCAGCAGTTACTCAGAAAGACAGACGCAGCCCCAGCATTTT. Translating gives CASSYSERQTQPQHF.

In this sample, this clone turned up a few times. V usage is TRBV7-9 and J usage is TRBJ2-7; no definite D call. From germline, CDR1 is SEHNR and CDR2 FQNEAQ (reference sequence). Trimming stripped 0 bases from V and 5 bases from J, with 11 bases between. The CDR3 has 14 amino acids. CDR3 protein: CASSLAPRSHEQYF. The CDR3, as DNA: TGTGCCAGCAGCTTAGCGCCGCGGAGCCACGAGCAGTACTTC.

This rearrangement joins TRBV27 to TRBJ2-1, with 8 bases fitting TRBD1. This CDR3 has 17 amino acids. The V gene end was trimmed by 3 bases and the J gene end by 5 bases; junction bases not matched to a gene: 12. Germline lookup yields CDR1 MNHEY and CDR2 SMNVEV (reference sequence). The CDR3 loop is CASSFRSGVQGDNEQFF. The CDR3 coding sequence is TGTGCCAGCAGTTTCAGGTCGGGGGTACAGGGGGACAATGAGCAGTTCTTC.

V and J are TRBV28 and TRBJ1-2; D is perhaps TRBD1 (6 bases). The germline gives CDR1 MDHEN, CDR2 SYDVKM. The CDR3 sequence is 14 residues long. The V and J ends lost 3 bases and 4 bases respectively, with 12 bases between them. This CDR3 is CASSFGQWGYGYTF. The CDR3 DNA is TGTGCCAGCAGTTTCGGACAGTGGGGCTATGGCTACACCTTC.

This chain joins TRBV28 and TRBJ2-2, with D possibly TRBD1 on 6 matching bases. V was cut by 3 bases and J by 5 bases, with 10 bases left in between. Germline loops: CDR1 MDHEN, CDR2 SYDVKM. The CDR3 totals 14 residues. CDR3 DNA: TGTGCCAGCAGTTTCCGCAGGGGTACCGGGGAGCTGTTTTTT. It translates to CASSFRRGTGELFF.

The gene calls are TRBV5-1 and TRBJ1-1; D might be TRBD1 (5 bases). Germline lookup yields CDR1 SGHRS and CDR2 YFSETQ. V lost 0 bases and J lost 0, with 12 bases in between. This CDR3 comprises 16 residues. CDR3 in amino acids: CASSLGAGVMNTEAFF. The CDR3 DNA sequence: TGCGCCAGCAGCTTGGGGGCGGGGGTCATGAACACTGAAGCTTTCTTT.

The chain has TRBV6-1 and TRBJ2-7; maybe TRBD2 (5 bases). The CDR3 is 14 amino acids. Germline CDR1 reads MNHNS; CDR2 reads SASEGT. The V end was cut by 8 bases, the J end by 2 bases, with 16 bases between. The CDR3 DNA follows: TGTGCCAGCTTTGCGGACTTATACGCCTACGAGCAGTACTTC. Translating it yields CASFADLYAYEQYF.

The chain joins TRBV30 to TRBJ2-7; TRBD1 might be the D (5 bases). Trimming cost V 8 bases and J 4 bases, with 12 bases left between them. The CDR3 has 11 residues. Germline V gene sequence: CDR1 GTSNPN, CDR2 SVGIG (reference sequence). The CDR3 DNA reads as TGTGCCGGCTACCAGGGTTACGAGCAGTACTTC. Translated, it gives CAGYQGYEQYF.

In this sample, this clone turned up once. The V gene is TRBV30, the J gene TRBJ2-1, with TRBD2 as a possible D gene (6 bases). The CDR3 sequence is 13 residues long. The V end was cut by 4 bases, the J end by 5 bases, with 12 bases between. Germline CDR1 is GTSNPN and CDR2 is SVGIG (reference sequence). The CDR3 DNA is TGTGCCTGGACTGGCGTAGCGGACAATGAGCAGTTCTTC. It is translated as CAWTGVADNEQFF. The entire variable domain, with the rest obtained from reference TRBV30 and TRBJ2-1, is as follows: SQTIHQWPATLVQPVGSPLSLECTVEGTSNPNLYWYRQAAGRGLQLLFYSVGIGQISSEVPQNLSASRPQDRQFILSSKKLLLSDSGFYLCAWTGVADNEQFFGPGTRLTVL.

V gene TRBV9 combines with J gene TRBJ2-2; D gene unclear. Per the germline V gene, CDR1 is SGDLS and CDR2 is YYNGEE. This CDR3 region has 19 residues. V gave up 2 bases and J gave up 0 bases, with 20 bases separating them. CDR3 sequence: CASSVPLLTSPTNTGELFF. The CDR3 region has the DNA TGTGCCAGCAGCGTCCCACTCCTAACCTCGCCCACGAACACCGGGGAGCTGTTTTTT. Drawing the rest from reference TRBV9 and TRBJ2-2, the complete variable domain is DSGVTQTPKHLITATGQRVTLRCSPRSGDLSVYWYQQSLDQGLQFLIQYYNGEERAKGNILERFSAQQFPDLHSELNLSSLELGDSALYFCASSVPLLTSPTNTGELFFGEGSRLTVL.

This clone has only a few counts. The chain carries TRBV30 and TRBJ1-5; D unclear. The CDR3 sequence is 14 residues long. Trimming pared 1 base from V and 6 bases from J, leaving 13 bases between. Germline V lookup: CDR1 GTSNPN, CDR2 SVGIG (reference sequence). In DNA, the CDR3 is TGTGCCTGGAGTGGATTTGAGCGGGGTCAGCCCCAGCATTTT. Its translation: CAWSGFERGQPQHF.

This clone appeared a few times. The chain joins TRBV19 to TRBJ2-7, with TRBD1 matching 9 bases. V was pared by 5 bases and J by 6 bases, with 14 bases of the junction left unmatched. The CDR3 length is 16 residues. The germline V gene has CDR1 LNHDA and CDR2 SQIVND (reference sequence). This chain's CDR3 is CASSATPRDRALEQYF. The CDR3 coding sequence is TGTGCCAGTAGTGCAACCCCCCGGGACAGGGCACTCGAGCAGTACTTC.

V is TRBV25-1 and J is TRBJ2-1; D unclear. Germline V CDR1 and CDR2: MGHDK, SYGVNS. The CDR3 spans 13 residues. V gave up 0 bases and J gave up 13 bases, with 13 bases separating them. CDR3 in DNA: TGTGCCAGCAGTGAATATGGCTCCCCCTTACAGTTCTTC. Translated, it gives CASSEYGSPLQFF. Variable domain in full (rest from reference TRBV25-1 and TRBJ2-1): EADIYQTPRYLVIGTGKKITLECSQTMGHDKMYWYQQDPGMELHLIHYSYGVNSTEKGDLSSESTVSRIRTEHFPLTLESARPSHTSQYLCASSEYGSPLQFFGPGTRLTVL.

This clone has a handful of counts. The V gene is TRBV19, the J gene TRBJ2-7, with 10 positions matching TRBD1. The CDR3 is 14 amino acids. Germline CDR1 and CDR2: LNHDA and SQIVND (reference sequence). V trimming: 5 bases; J trimming: 4 bases; junction bases outside the gene matches: 5. This chain's CDR3 is CASSRDRGPYEQYF. The CDR3 DNA follows: TGTGCCAGTAGTCGGGACAGGGGACCTTACGAGCAGTACTTC.

A single count supports this clone. The chain is built from TRBV7-9 and TRBJ2-5, with D possibly being TRBD2 (5 bases). CDR1 SEHNR and CDR2 FQNEAQ come from the germline V gene (reference sequence). Trimming removed 3 bases from V and 9 bases from J, with 14 bases in between. The CDR3 extends over 13 amino acids. In DNA form, the CDR3 reads TGTGCCAGCAGCTTCGGACGGCCGGAGGCCCAGTACTTC. Translation: CASSFGRPEAQYF.

A few counts support this clone. The chain links TRBV28 to TRBJ2-3, with 11 bases lining up with TRBD1. The length of the CDR3 is 16 residues. Germline V gives CDR1 MDHEN, CDR2 SYDVKM. Trimming cost V 5 bases and J 5 bases; bases outside gene matches: 9. Written as DNA, the CDR3 is TGTGCCAGCAGTACTTCCGGACAGGGGGCCGGAGATACGCAGTATTTT. As protein: CASSTSGQGAGDTQYF.

The chain joins TRBV6-5 to TRBJ1-1; 9 bases line up with TRBD1. The germline V gene has CDR1 MNHEY and CDR2 SVGAGI. CDR3 length equals 13 residues. V shed 6 bases, J shed 4 bases, and the junction held 3 bases outside the gene matches. The CDR3 coding sequence is TGTGCCAGCAGCGGGACAGGGATCACTGAAGCTTTCTTT. Encoded protein: CASSGTGITEAFF.

This clone was detected only once. The rearrangement joins TRBV5-1 to TRBJ2-1; D not resolved. CDR3 length: 13 amino acids. Germline CDR1 is SGHRS and CDR2 is YFSETQ. V lost 0 bases to trimming and J lost 9 bases, with 10 bases between them. The CDR3 sequence is CASSLARNPEQFF. CDR3 in DNA: TGCGCCAGCAGCTTGGCCAGGAACCCTGAGCAGTTCTTC.

The gene calls are TRBV30 and TRBJ2-5; no firm D call. With the DNA end fitting TRBJ2-7 better, the J assignment may be wrong. This CDR3 has 12 residues. The germline V gene has CDR1 GTSNPN and CDR2 SVGIG (reference sequence). Here the CDR3 DNA reads TGTGCCGGGTCTAAGGACTCCTACGAGCAGTACTTC. As protein: CAGSKDSYEQYF.

The gene calls are TRBV6-4 and TRBJ2-3; D ambiguous. The CDR3 length is 13 residues. V dropped 4 bases and J dropped 8 bases, with 13 bases sitting between them. Germline V gene lookup returns CDR1 MRHNA and CDR2 SNTAGT. The CDR3 sequence is CASSALESGTQYF. As DNA, the CDR3 is TGTGCCAGCAGTGCCCTGGAGAGTGGTACGCAGTATTTT.

The V gene is TRBV7-9, the J gene TRBJ1-2; possible D gene TRBD1, 6 bases. Germline V lookup: CDR1 SEHNR, CDR2 FQNEAQ (reference sequence). The length of the CDR3 is 14 residues. Trimming shortened V by 2 bases and J by 4 bases, and 11 bases separated the two germline ends. CDR3 sequence: CASSLPPRGYGYTF. CDR3 sequence (DNA): TGTGCCAGCAGCTTACCTCCCAGGGGCTATGGCTACACCTTC.

The J gene is TRBJ1-4, the V gene TRBV6-6; D is unclear. The germline V and J ends were trimmed by 5 bases and 8 bases, with 6 bases remaining between them. Germline-derived CDR1 and CDR2 are MNHNY and SVGAGI (reference sequence). The CDR3 loop spans 11 amino acids. The CDR3 nucleotides are TGTGCCAGCAGTCCAAAAGAAAAACTGTTTTTT. Its protein is CASSPKEKLFF.

The J gene is TRBJ1-1, the V gene TRBV7-2, with TRBD1 as a possible D gene (6 bases). The CDR3 totals 17 residues. Germline V gene data show CDR1 as SGHTA and CDR2 as FQGNSA. Trimming took 7 bases from V and 1 from J, leaving 22 bases between them. In DNA, the CDR3 is TGTGCCAGCACCATGGTGGGGGCCCTTACGAAGAACACTGAAGCTTTCTTT. Residues: CASTMVGALTKNTEAFF.

A note on this clone: At one end the junction does not follow the germline gene, possibly because of a read error. The rearrangement uses TRBV11-2 and TRBJ2-5, with 11 bases lining up with TRBD2. CDR1 SGHAT and CDR2 FQNNGV come from the germline V gene. CDR3 length: 16 residues. The chain's CDR3 is CASSLVAGGAAETQYF. In DNA, the CDR3 is TGTGCCAGCAGTTTAGTAGCGGGGGGGGCGGCAGAGACCCAGTACTTC.

This clone showed up just a few times. The V gene is TRBV28, the J gene TRBJ2-3, with TRBD2 matching 9 bases. Germline trimming cut 3 bases from V and 2 bases from J; bases unmatched to any gene: 21. CDR1 and CDR2 (germline): MDHEN, SYDVKM. This CDR3 has 21 amino acids. DNA of the CDR3: TGTGCCAGCAGTTTGAATGGTTTAGCGGGAGAGGGGGGGGAGCACACAGATACGCAGTATTTT. The encoded protein is CASSLNGLAGEGGEHTDTQYF.

The chain couples TRBV27 to TRBJ2-3; TRBD2 is a possible D gene (5 bases). This CDR3 is 14 amino acids long. The V end was cut by 6 bases, the J end by 4 bases, with 14 bases between. CDR1 and CDR2 (germline): MNHEY, SMNVEV (reference sequence). CDR3: CASRSSGTADTQYF. CDR3 bases: TGTGCCAGCAGAAGTTCGGGAACGGCAGATACGCAGTATTTT.

This rearrangement joins TRBV28 to TRBJ1-2, with unresolved D. Germline CDR1 is MDHEN and CDR2 is SYDVKM. The CDR3 consists of 12 residues. Between the trimmed V and J ends, which lost 5 bases and 8 bases, there was a span of 12 bases. CDR3 amino acids: CASSLPFAGYTF. The CDR3 region has the DNA TGTGCCAGCAGTCTCCCATTTGCGGGCTACACCTTC.